The 32 T cell receptor beta chains reported below all come from one sample, sequenced in a study of cytotoxic CD8 clonotypes in ibrutinib-treated CLL. Using immunoSEQ multiplex PCR, the repertoire was profiled, and TCRdb retains in-frame clones only, with some absent. The sample lists roughly 150,000 clones, approximately 91% occurring once. The sequenced sample was PBMCs, obtained at disease progression, from a patient treated with ibrutinib. The origin of the receptors is a human donor with chronic lymphocytic leukemia.

The rearrangement joins TRBV5-1 to TRBJ1-2; the match to TRBD1 covers 9 bases. Germline CDR1 SGHRS, CDR2 YFSETQ. V lost 2 bases, J lost 2 bases, and 7 bases stayed unmatched. There are 16 residues in the CDR3. The CDR3 region has the DNA TGCGCCAGCAGCTTAGGGACAGGGTTATTCAACTATGGCTACACCTTC. Translation: CASSLGTGLFNYGYTF.

This chain joins TRBV11-3 and TRBJ1-2; 8 bases fit TRBD1. This CDR3 has 16 amino acids. V lost 4 bases and J lost 5; bases outside the gene matches: 12. From germline, CDR1 is SGHNT and CDR2 YENEEA. The CDR3 protein is CASSSLLDRVGYGYTF. DNA of the CDR3: TGTGCCAGCAGCTCCCTTCTGGACAGGGTTGGATATGGCTACACCTTC.

This sequence joins TRBV27 and TRBJ2-7; 8 nucleotides agree with TRBD1. V lost 8 bases to trimming and J lost 3 bases; unmatched junction nucleotides: 9. The V gene's germline CDR1 is MNHEY and CDR2 SMNVEV (reference sequence). The CDR3 spans 14 residues. The CDR3 here is CASGWTGNLYEQYF. The CDR3 DNA is TGTGCCAGCGGATGGACAGGGAACCTCTACGAGCAGTACTTC.

The chain uses TRBV7-9 and TRBJ2-2; D is uncertain. V dropped 0 bases and J dropped 3 bases, with 11 bases sitting between them. The germline gives CDR1 SEHNR, CDR2 FQNEAQ (reference sequence). The CDR3 loop spans 16 amino acids. CDR3 sequence (DNA): TGTGCCAGCAGCTTAGCGGCCGGTTTCTACACCGGGGAGCTGTTTTTT. Protein product: CASSLAAGFYTGELFF.

The chain joins TRBV7-7 to TRBJ2-5; D unresolved. Between the trimmed V and J ends, which lost 5 bases and 2 bases, there was a span of 15 bases. Per germline, CDR1 SSHAT and CDR2 FNYEAQ (reference sequence). The CDR3 consists of 15 residues. Written as DNA, the CDR3 is TGTGCCAGCAGCCCCAATCTCCGGGCACAAGAGACCCAGTACTTC. It yields the protein CASSPNLRAQETQYF.

The chain uses TRBV2 and TRBJ2-2, with D hard to call. V lost 1 base to trimming and J lost 4 bases, with 10 bases between them. Germline loops: CDR1 SNHLY, CDR2 FYNNEI. CDR3 length: 15 amino acids. The CDR3 region is CASSEGSGGTGELFF. In nucleotides, the CDR3 is TGTGCCAGCAGTGAAGGGTCAGGCGGCACCGGGGAGCTGTTTTTT.

The chain links TRBV6-5 to TRBJ2-7, with unresolved D. Germline CDR1 is MNHEY and CDR2 is SVGAGI. The CDR3 length is 12 residues. Trimming cost V 0 bases and J 6 bases, with 6 bases left between them. CDR3 coding DNA: TGTGCCAGCAGTTACTCGAATATCGAGCAGTACTTC. Translated: CASSYSNIEQYF.

Only one count was recorded for this clone. This sequence joins TRBV5-4 and TRBJ2-1; 7 bases align to TRBD1. The CDR3 totals 17 residues. Germline values: CDR1 SGHNT, CDR2 YYREEE (reference sequence). J gave up 9 bases and V 2 bases, and 17 bases lay outside the gene matches. The CDR3 nucleotides read TGTGCCAGCAGCTTAAAAGACAGGGACGGTCCGGTTGGTGAGCAGTTCTTC. It specifies CASSLKDRDGPVGEQFF.

This clone was observed a few times. The chain has TRBV28 and TRBJ1-5; D possibly corresponds to TRBD1 (5 bases). Germline CDR1 MDHEN, CDR2 SYDVKM. Trimming took off 2 bases at V and 6 bases at J, with 20 bases between the two ends. The CDR3 spans 17 residues. CDR3 sequence reads: CASSLSSVGGQPQPQHF. The CDR3 DNA reads as TGTGCCAGCAGTTTAAGTTCGGTGGGGGGTCAGCCTCAGCCCCAGCATTTT.

The rearrangement joins TRBV11-2 to TRBJ2-7, with 8 bases identical to TRBD1. Unmatched junction bases numbered 7, after V lost 0 bases and J lost 6 bases. CDR1 is SGHAT, CDR2 FQNNGV, per germline. The CDR3 consists of 15 residues. CDR3 sequence reads: CASSLEFQGASEQYF. The CDR3 DNA reads TGTGCCAGCAGCTTAGAGTTCCAGGGGGCAAGCGAGCAGTACTTC.

The V and J genes are TRBV5-1 and TRBJ2-7; D unclear. Per the germline V gene, CDR1 is SGHRS and CDR2 is YFSETQ. This CDR3 comprises 13 residues. V lost 4 bases and J 3 bases, leaving 11 bases between the germline ends. The CDR3 region has the DNA TGCGCCAGCAGCCGTATAGGAGACTACGAGCAGTACTTC. It translates to CASSRIGDYEQYF.

The chain carries TRBV10-3 and TRBJ1-2, with D hard to call. The CDR3 has 14 amino acids. Trimming took 3 bases from V and 7 from J, leaving 15 bases between them. Germline assignment: CDR1 ENHRY and CDR2 SYGVKD. The CDR3 is CAISDLGRPSGYTF. For the CDR3, the DNA is TGTGCCATCAGTGATTTAGGGAGGCCGAGTGGCTACACCTTC.

This clone was seen just once. The rearrangement uses TRBV6-5 and TRBJ1-4; 11 nucleotides align to TRBD1. The CDR3 spans 14 residues. Trimming cost V 4 bases and J 8 bases; bases outside gene matches: 3. Germline values: CDR1 MNHEY, CDR2 SVGAGI. The CDR3 here is CASSSGQGGEKLFF. DNA of the CDR3: TGTGCCAGCAGTTCGGGACAGGGGGGGGAAAAACTGTTTTTT.

This sequence joins TRBV4-1 and TRBJ2-3; 15 bases agree with TRBD2. V lost 5 bases to trimming and J lost 5 bases; unmatched junction nucleotides: 5. The CDR3 contains 16 residues. The germline gives CDR1 MGHRA, CDR2 YSYEKL. CDR3 sequence reads: CASSERTSGREDTQYF. In nucleotides, the CDR3 is TGCGCCAGCAGCGAACGGACTAGCGGGAGGGAAGATACGCAGTATTTT.

This clone appeared once. V is TRBV25-1 and J is TRBJ1-3, with a possible D match to TRBD1 (5 bases). The CDR3 contains 15 residues. V lost 3 bases to trimming and J lost 0 bases, with 9 bases between them. CDR1 and CDR2 from the germline V gene are MGHDK and SYGVNS. DNA for the CDR3: TGTGCCAGCAGTGAGGGCGGACACTCTGGAAACACCATATATTTT. Translation: CASSEGGHSGNTIYF.

The V and J genes are TRBV28 and TRBJ1-1, with TRBD1 matching 7 bases. Trimming removed 7 bases from V and 4 bases from J; junction bases left unmatched: 12. The CDR3 contains 15 residues. Germline V lookup: CDR1 MDHEN, CDR2 SYDVKM. CDR3 loop: CASTVGQVGTTEAFF. The DNA for the CDR3 is TGTGCCAGCACCGTAGGACAGGTCGGGACCACTGAAGCTTTCTTT.

The CDR3 loop is CSVVRTSSGNTIYF. The DNA of the CDR3 is TGCAGCGTTGTCAGGACGAGCTCTGGAAACACCATATATTTT. This chain joins TRBV29-1 and TRBJ1-3; D ambiguous. Germline CDR1 SQVTM, CDR2 ANQGSEA. The CDR3 has 14 residues. Between the trimmed V and J ends, which lost 4 bases and 0 bases, there was a span of 10 bases.

The V call is TRBV7-2, the J call TRBJ2-5; TRBD1 might be the D (5 bases). This CDR3 has 14 residues. V was cut by 2 bases and J by 2 bases, with 9 bases left in between. CDR1 SGHTA and CDR2 FQGNSA come from the germline V gene. The CDR3 loop reads CASSLQGTQETQYF. Written as DNA, the CDR3 is TGTGCCAGCAGCTTACAGGGTACGCAAGAGACCCAGTACTTC.

J is TRBJ2-5 and V is TRBV6-5; 10 nucleotides align to TRBD1. The CDR3 spans 15 residues. Losses at the gene ends were 2 bases for V and 6 bases for J; bases not matched to a gene: 6. Germline assignment: CDR1 MNHEY and CDR2 SVGAGI. As DNA, the CDR3 is TGTGCCAGCAGTTACGTAAGACAGGGGGCCAAGACCCAGTACTTC. Its protein product is CASSYVRQGAKTQYF.

This chain connects TRBV11-2 to TRBJ2-3; TRBD2 might be the D (5 bases). This CDR3 is built from 17 residues. In germline, CDR1 is SGHAT, CDR2 FQNNGV. V dropped 1 base and J dropped 0 bases, with 14 bases sitting between them. CDR3 loop: CASSLGQRMGSTDTQYF. CDR3 sequence (DNA): TGTGCCAGCAGCTTAGGGCAGCGGATGGGGAGCACAGATACGCAGTATTTT.

V gene TRBV4-1 combines with J gene TRBJ2-2; D gene unclear. The V and J ends lost 1 base and 2 bases respectively, with 8 bases between them. The length of the CDR3 is 15 residues. Germline CDR1 is MGHRA and CDR2 is YSYEKL. The DNA of the CDR3 is TGCGCCAGCAGCCAAGGTCGGATCAACACCGGGGAGCTGTTTTTT. This translates into CASSQGRINTGELFF.

The chain combines TRBV25-1 with TRBJ1-1; 9 nucleotides match TRBD1. Germline-derived CDR1 and CDR2 are MGHDK and SYGVNS. The CDR3 runs 14 residues. J was trimmed by 1 base and V by 8 bases; bases with no gene match: 5. The CDR3 sequence: CASRTGERNTEAFF. CDR3 sequence (DNA): TGTGCCAGCCGGACAGGGGAAAGGAACACTGAAGCTTTCTTT.

The chain couples TRBV7-2 to TRBJ2-3; 11 bases align to TRBD2. CDR1 and CDR2 from the germline V gene are SGHTA and FQGNSA. This CDR3 is built from 15 residues. V dropped 4 bases and J dropped 2; count of bases not matched to a gene: 2. CDR3 residues: CASSSLAGVTDTQYF. In DNA, the CDR3 is TGTGCCAGCAGCTCACTAGCGGGGGTCACAGATACGCAGTATTTT.

The V and J genes are TRBV5-1 and TRBJ1-3; perhaps TRBD1 as D (5 bases). Trimming shortened V by 4 bases and J by 8 bases, and 13 bases separated the two germline ends. This CDR3 comprises 13 residues. Looked up from germline, CDR1 is SGHRS and CDR2 is YFSETQ. The DNA for the CDR3 is TGCGCCAGCAGCCGCAGGGAGGGAGACACCATATATTTT. Translation: CASSRREGDTIYF.

The chain uses TRBV7-6 and TRBJ1-5; TRBD1 might be the D (6 bases). Between the trimmed V and J ends, which lost 2 bases and 4 bases, there was a span of 9 bases. This CDR3 has 14 residues. In germline, CDR1 is SGHVS, CDR2 FNYEAQ. CDR3 in amino acids: CASSLSGANQPQHF. CDR3 bases: TGTGCCAGCAGCTTATCGGGGGCGAATCAGCCCCAGCATTTT.

The V call is TRBV2, the J call TRBJ1-3; TRBD1 aligns across 7 bases. In germline, CDR1 is SNHLY, CDR2 FYNNEI. Trimming cost V 6 bases and J 0 bases; bases outside gene matches: 2. This CDR3 region has 14 residues. The CDR3 region is CASRGTASGNTIYF. For the CDR3, the DNA is TGTGCCAGCAGGGGGACAGCCTCTGGAAACACCATATATTTT.

The genes are TRBV21-1 and TRBJ2-7; no check of the table's D call, TRBD1, against the DNA was made. TRBV21-1 is shown as a pseudogene. The CDR3 length is 17 residues. The CDR3, as DNA: TGTGCCAGCAGCAAAGTATGGGACAGGGATCATTTCTACGAGCAGTACTTC. Its protein is CASSKVWDRDHFYEQYF.

The chain employs TRBV19 and TRBJ2-7, with no clear D. The germline CDR1 and CDR2 sequences are LNHDA and SQIVND (reference sequence). V was cut by 7 bases and J by 6 bases, with 10 bases left in between. CDR3 size: 11 residues. The CDR3 protein is CASNRGSEQYF. The CDR3 DNA is TGTGCCAGTAACCGAGGCTCCGAGCAGTACTTC.

This sequence joins TRBV7-3 and TRBJ1-1; maybe TRBD1 (6 bases). V lost 4 bases, J lost 2 bases, and 14 bases lay in between. This CDR3 region has 15 residues. Germline CDR1 and CDR2: SGHTA and FQGTGA. This CDR3 is CASSSLETGNTEAFF. The CDR3 DNA is TGTGCCAGCAGCTCATTAGAGACAGGAAACACTGAAGCTTTCTTT.

Points on this clone: Additional DNA sequences in this sample encode the identical CDR3. This chain connects TRBV28 to TRBJ2-7; D gene uncertain. Germline CDR1 is MDHEN and CDR2 is SYDVKM. The length of the CDR3 is 11 residues. Trimming left V 2 bases short and J 3 bases short, with 2 bases between. Here the CDR3 DNA reads TGTGCCAGCAGTTTACTCTACGAGCAGTACTTC. The encoded protein is CASSLLYEQYF.

V usage is TRBV12-5 and J usage is TRBJ1-2; a weak D match, TRBD1 (5 bases). Germline CDR1 and CDR2: LGHNT and FRNRAP. V lost 0 bases and J 8 bases, leaving 13 bases between the germline ends. The CDR3 has 14 amino acids. CDR3 coding DNA: TGTGCTAGTGGTTTGGTACTTGGGGAGGGGGGCTACACCTTC. This codes for CASGLVLGEGGYTF.

The chain joins TRBV5-1 to TRBJ2-5; TRBD2 agrees at 8 bases. After removal of 0 bases from V and 4 bases from J, the junction contained 8 bases not matched to a gene. Germline values: CDR1 SGHRS, CDR2 YFSETQ. The CDR3 extends over 16 amino acids. CDR3 nucleotide sequence: TGCGCCAGCAGCTTGGTGGTTAGCGGGAAGGGAGAGACCCAGTACTTC. Translating gives CASSLVVSGKGETQYF.